Listed below are T cell receptor beta chains from one sample, sequenced in a study of PD-1 blockade in classical Hodgkin lymphoma. The assay was immunoSEQ multiplex PCR, and TCRdb's table has in-frame clones only and misses some. The repertoire has about 90,000 clones, 90% of them found once; the top ten carry about 2.9%. Sequencing used peripheral blood mononuclear cells (PBMCs), obtained before the fourth cycle of nivolumab. These receptor sequences come from a human donor with classical Hodgkin lymphoma. Each CDR3 is given with its conserved first and last residue.

TRBJ2-1,TRBV14,CASSLNSGSPQFF
TRBJ1-3,TRBV28,CASSPTSGNTIYF
TRBJ1-3,TRBV27,CATKGNSGNTIYF
TRBJ1-1,TRBV7-9,CASSGGTGGLGNTEAFF
TRBJ2-2,TRBV5-1,CASSLIRGQETGELFF
TRBJ2-5,TRBV19,CASSSTLEETQYF
TRBJ1-2,TRBV5-1,CASSLSTNYGYTF
TRBJ2-3,TRBV7-2,CASSLAPEDTQYF
TRBJ1-2,TRBV30,CAWSSLGTGGAGYGYTF
TRBJ2-5,TRBV7-9,CASSLEWETQYF
TRBJ1-1,TRBV20-1,CRLGGPEAFF
TRBJ2-4,TRBV9,CASSVEYGDIQYF
TRBJ2-7,TRBV2,CASSWTGSSYEQYF
TRBJ1-5,TRBV7-8,CASSSRQDPQPQHF
TRBJ2-7,TRBV6-5,CASSYSIREISYEQYF
TRBJ1-2,TRBV30,CAWKAGLYGYTF
TRBJ2-7,TRBV6-6,CASSPGPESSYEQYF
TRBJ2-5,TRBV7-2,CASSRAQAGGLETQYF
TRBJ1-2,TRBV5-8,CASSYRPYGYTF
TRBJ1-5,TRBV9,CASSVGTSKSNQPQHF
TRBJ2-5,TRBV2,CASEGRLQETQYF
TRBJ1-1,TRBV7-8,CASSFRPNTEAFF
TRBJ2-5,TRBV10-3,CAISELAGGRETQYF
TRBJ1-1,TRBV12-1,CASSVRDRGNTEAFF
TRBJ2-3,TRBV5-1,CATTTGGQTDTQYF
TRBJ2-2,TRBV6-4,CASSDLPGTGELFF
TRBJ1-3,TRBV7-3,CASSLIRSWVDSGNTIYF
TRBJ1-2,TRBV7-8,CASSLAPHRDSYGYTF
TRBJ1-6,TRBV7-8,CASSLEAENGSPLHF
TRBJ1-1,TRBV4-3,CASSQTGLGTEAFF
TRBJ1-2,TRBV4-1,CASSQDRLCGYTF
TRBJ2-7,TRBV20-1,CSALRGFEQYF
TRBJ2-7,TRBV6-5,CASSSSLGQGSYEQYF
TRBJ2-7,TRBV4-3,CASSQDRSMGQRSYEQYF
TRBJ1-5,TRBV28,CASSSRTERGQPQHF
TRBJ2-6,TRBV5-4,CASSPGGRGASGANVLTF
TRBJ2-7,TRBV6-1,CASRPQGHEQYF
TRBJ2-7,TRBV9,CASSASGTSSGEQYF
TRBJ2-1,TRBV9,CASSETGLAASNEQFF
TRBJ2-5,TRBV10-3,CAISDPRGGETQYF
TRBJ1-5,TRBV6-6,CASTLSSNQPQHF
TRBJ2-2,TRBV7-6,CASSLESMAERFF
TRBJ2-3,TRBV15,CATSRGGTSGGPSTDTQYF
TRBJ2-3,TRBV4-3,CASSQGTSTDTQYF
TRBJ2-2,TRBV6-5,CASATQSRDGGELFF
TRBJ1-6,TRBV4-2,CASSQEGGPESPLHF
TRBJ2-7,TRBV13,CASSLTGDLPEQYF
TRBJ2-7,TRBV29-1,CSVDGTGNYEQYF
TRBJ2-7,TRBV19,CASSPAPAYEQYF
TRBJ2-3,TRBV2,CASRRTSGSTDTQYF
TRBJ2-3,TRBV10-2,CASSAGGLSTDTQYF
TRBJ2-1,TRBV9,CASSVEDRGGQFF
TRBJ2-5,TRBV28,CASNAPGGETQYF
TRBJ1-6,TRBV4-3,CASSQEPAGNSPLHF
TRBJ1-4,TRBV19,CASDTGTGREKLFF
TRBJ1-5,TRBV6-1,CASSESQQKHEPQHF
TRBJ2-3,TRBV18,CASSLDRSWSTDTQYF
TRBJ2-1,TRBV19,CASSHGLAGPDNEQFF
TRBJ2-3,TRBV29-1,CSVEGGLASADTQYF